What follows describes a single T cell receptor (beta chain). This clonotype was seen at least ten times. Its antigen remains undetermined. Per-base quality was not reported, and no clone a single base away is much larger than it. Stable Graves' hyperthyroidism was defined as the absence of progression to ophthalmopathy over 18 months of follow-up. Hyperthyroidism patients were newly diagnosed, had a disease duration of under 2 months, and were aged 18 to 65 years. Any patient with an uncontrolled infection, another autoimmune disease, pregnancy or lactation was excluded. Clinical symptoms, serum thyroxine and TRAb, thyroid ultrasound, and orbital computed tomography formed the basis for the diagnoses. PBMCs were isolated from 7.5 to 10 ml of fresh peripheral blood by Ficoll-Paque density gradient centrifugation. Trizol reagent was used to extract total RNA, and RNA quality was then checked on an Agilent 2100 Bioanalyzer.

The sample is drawn from a study of T cells in Graves' hyperthyroidism and ophthalmopathy (dated by TCRdb to between 2019 and 2020). With regard to the full study: Peripheral blood was sampled at the time of initial diagnosis, prior to any treatment. A discovery cohort of around 98 patients, 43 with Graves' ophthalmopathy and approximately 60 with stable Graves' hyperthyroidism, was used to find distinguishing TCR V-J signatures. Prospective prediction of ophthalmopathy was tested in an independent validation cohort consisting of 18 hyperthyroidism patients and more than 15 patients who later progressed to ophthalmopathy. For training and testing, the 95 to 100 patients in the discovery cohort were randomly divided in a 7:3 ratio. Thyroid tissue and blood T-cell repertoires from six Graves' hyperthyroidism patients were also compared in the study. After blood sampling, hyperthyroidism patients were treated with methimazole at a starting dose of 30 mg daily, and ophthalmopathy patients were treated with high-dose intravenous methylprednisolone. The paper reports TCR Vbeta CDR3 sequencing of some 140 peripheral blood samples: approximately 41 ophthalmopathy, 75 to 80 hyperthyroidism and approximately 17 progressor patients. General study outcomes and caveats: No statistical method was used to set the sample size in advance, and investigators knew the group allocation. Most expanded thyroid clonotypes (frequency above 0.001) were also detected in blood, a finding suggesting that blood repertoires may reflect thyroid immune responses. In cross-validation, a model built on a 13 V-J signature told ophthalmopathy apart from stable hyperthyroidism with about 90% sensitivity and roughly 81% specificity, and in testing the same model reached 80%/75%. In validation, the model predicted progression to ophthalmopathy a median of roughly 6.1 months before onset, with about 64% sensitivity and 72.22% specificity.

The TCR beta CDR3 regions were amplified from RNA transcripts. The TCR CDR3 was subjected to a first round of RT-PCR using the HTBI primer set and the Qiagen OneStep RT-PCR kit. A second multiplex PCR round built the libraries, followed by size selection and purification. Paired-end sequencing of the libraries was performed with 100 bp reads on an Illumina HiSeq2000. As for the original processing: Raw data were processed with SOAPnuke, discarding reads with adapters, uncalled bases, mean Phred below 15, or no exact constant-primer or identifier match. High-quality paired reads were merged using COPE v1.2.5, and each unique nucleotide sequence was defined as a clonotype. Clonotypes were aligned to IMGT TRBV, TRBD and TRBJ reference segments using MiTCR v1.1. The analysis included only V-J combinations with a frequency above 0.0001, which together covered 99% to 99.2% of the repertoires. A TCS score was defined as the ratio between F50 (clonal expansion) and ExV (chaos), using BLOSUM62-based TCRdist between CDR3 peptides within each V-J. Welch's t-statistics and random forest reduced fewer than 550 V-J features to about 13, which were used in a naive Bayes classifier (R e1071). Starting from the raw public reads, TCRdb applied fastp trimming at Q25, assembled clones with MiXCR and retained in-frame beta chains. For every CDR3 protein sequence, its rows merge into one entry that carries the most common genes and DNA. Clone size and V and J calls follow TCRdb, not the original study. The sample yields around 420,000 distinct CDR3 sequences; around 13% were counted once. The ten largest clones capture around 5.3% of the sample.

The sample was blood. This TCR derives from a woman aged 18-29 years with Graves' hyperthyroidism.

The CDR3 protein is CSAPQTSGTYNEQFF. The nucleotide sequence is given as TGCAGTGCCCCGCAGACTAGCGGGACCTACAATGAGCAGTTCTTC. The rearranged segments are TRBV20-1 and TRBJ2-1, and TRBD2 aligns with 11 junction nucleotides. From V the trimming removes 6 bases and from J it removes 2 bases, while the gene matches leave 6 bases of the junction unaccounted for. Spanning cysteine to phenylalanine, the CDR3 consists of 15 amino acids. Only the CDR3 DNA stays, 45 bases, in frame from base 1. The germline V gene (reference sequence) gives CDR1 as DFQATT and CDR2 as SNEGSKA.